This note documents a single T cell receptor (beta chain) sequence. The CDR3 spans 14 residues. V was trimmed by 5 bases and J by 3 bases, leaving 10 bases between them. Germline V CDR1 and CDR2: SEHNR, FQNEAQ (reference sequence). The data were taken from a study of human T cells and chemical hapten exposure. The time point: healthy volunteer bleed at 6 weeks. Total RNA was extracted from unfractionated whole blood. The library attached unique molecular identifiers to individual cDNA molecules. In the original workflow: Sample-level TCR yields exhibited a median of around 100,000, with a range of roughly 20,000 to 750,000. TCRdb redid the calling of the RACE reads with MiXCR, one entry per CDR3 protein. These V and J calls rely on TCRdb rather than the paper's analysis. The table records 30,000 to 40,000 distinct CDR3 sequences, 5.5% of them present only once.

Sequencing input: whole blood. The chain joins TRBV7-9 to TRBJ1-4; D not resolved. This sequence was found in a human donor in good health. Some clones in this sample may be carry-over from other donors' samples. CDR3 in DNA: TGTGCCAGCAGCCCCGACGGACCTAATGAAAAACTGTTTTTT. Protein product: CASSPDGPNEKLFF.